The clone carrying this T cell receptor (beta chain) is a singleton in its sample. The antigen is not known. This record comes from a study of vaccination effects on CD4 cells after COVID-19. Study summary: Under the ViraFEST assay, PBMC were stimulated with viral peptide pools so that antigen-specific CD4+ T cells expanded. Sequencing was performed afterwards.

Produced via immunoSEQ multiplex PCR; TCRdb's table is partial and in-frame only. The sample contains 60,000 to 80,000 clones, 74% of which appear only once. Following 10 days of culture, CD4+ T cells were isolated. Participants got two doses of BNT162b2 or mRNA-1273 vaccine. Nucleocapsid antibodies stayed negative before and after vaccination, showing no earlier SARS-CoV-2 infection. CDR3 length: 12 residues. CDR1 and CDR2 (germline): MNHNY, SVGAGI (reference sequence). V shed 2 bases and J shed 10 bases, with 9 bases lying between them. This clonotype was obtained from a human donor who received a COVID-19 vaccine. Material: CD4+ T cells from PBMCs cultured without peptide, obtained after COVID-19 vaccination. This chain links TRBV6-6 with TRBJ2-1, with no clear D. CDR3 in DNA: TGTGCCAGCAGTTACATGGTGGGGGAGCAGTTCTTC. It is translated as CASSYMVGEQFF.